This TCR beta chain was sequenced for a study of T cell responses to AZD1222 COVID-19 vaccine. Findings and caveats of the study: The donor cohort was predominantly white British with a female majority, and clonal diversity may have been underestimated. Two AZD1222 administrations were followed by greater Spike-specific TCR breadth and depth. Spike regions recognized by vaccine-associated CD4 TCRs spanned the protein, led by 160-218 and 743-854.

Generated by immunoSEQ multiplex PCR, the TCRdb table keeps only in-frame clones and is missing some. The sample lists about 120,000 clones, about 88% occurring once. This clone was seen just once. The antigen remains unidentified. The germline gives CDR1 SGHRS, CDR2 YFSETQ. Trimming took 1 base from V and 7 from J, leaving 9 bases between them. This CDR3 has 13 residues. Sample: peripheral blood, taken on day 0 of AZD1222 vaccination. The chain carries TRBV5-1 and TRBJ2-1; D ambiguous. This clonotype originated in an adult in good health. CDR3 protein: CASSLTQLNEQFF. The CDR3 region has the DNA TGCGCCAGCAGCTTGACCCAGCTTAATGAGCAGTTCTTC.